The text below deals with one T cell receptor beta chain. Its specificity is not known. Sequencing was performed with immunoSEQ multiplex PCR; in TCRdb, only in-frame clones are kept and a portion is missing. The data hold some 88,000 clones, with approximately 90% observed a single time. This sample was taken from a study of T cell responses to AZD1222 COVID-19 vaccine. Study results and limitations: Vaccine-associated CD4 TCRs ranged over spike, dominating at 160-218 and 743-854. Unmutated variant regions are reportedly targeted by nearly half of spike-specific TCRs. Donor demographics were predominantly white British with a female majority; clonal diversity may be underestimated.

The V and J ends lost 1 base and 0 bases respectively, with 20 bases between them. CDR3 length: 18 amino acids. Germline V gene sequence: CDR1 SGHRS, CDR2 YFSETQ. This sequence originates from an adult who received the AZD1222 COVID-19 vaccine. The sequencing here drew on peripheral blood, taken 28 days after the second AZD1222 dose. This chain links TRBV5-1 with TRBJ2-7; D not certain. The CDR3 bases are TGCGCCAGCAGCTTGAACCCCCCTGGCCTTCGGCTCTCCTACGAGCAGTACTTC. Protein sequence: CASSLNPPGLRLSYEQYF.